This T cell receptor beta chain was profiled in a study of blood T cells in healthy people across ages. Study-level points and caveats: Donors of long life had a larger count of naive CD4+ cells and greater diversity than aged donors. The unsorted PBMCs prevented any conclusive comparison of naive versus antigen-experienced cells. Among T cells, TCR beta diversity per million cells dropped roughly linearly as age rose.

Per the germline V gene, CDR1 is DFQATT and CDR2 is SNEGSKA (reference sequence). Trimming pared 0 bases from V and 6 bases from J, leaving 12 bases between. This CDR3 has 14 amino acids. This clonotype has just a few counts. Its antigen is unknown. PCR was performed a second time for roughly 7 to 12 cycles using a sample-barcoded 5' primer and a J-beta primer mix. Using its own MiXCR run on the 5' RACE reads, TCRdb lists one record per CDR3 protein. The table shows 750,000 to 1,000,000 distinct CDR3 sequences, with roughly 28% occurring only once. The same sample was also studied in work on T cells of mothers and their children. That study adds: Three healthy Caucasian mothers and their six children donated.

The clonotype originates from a woman between 35 and 50 years old in good health. This chain joins TRBV20-1 and TRBJ2-4; D assignment may be TRBD1 or TRBD2 (7 bases each). Sequenced material: blood. The CDR3 DNA reads as TGCAGTGCTAGAGATCAGGGGGGGCTAAACATTCAGTACTTC. This codes for CSARDQGGLNIQYF.